The TCR beta chain under discussion was sequenced for a study of CD8 T cells in ankylosing spondylitis. CDR1 LGHDT and CDR2 YNNKEL come from the germline V gene (reference sequence). V shed 3 bases, J shed 5 bases, and the junction held 5 bases outside the gene matches. The CDR3 loop spans 14 amino acids. TCRdb reprocessed the 5' RACE reads via MiXCR and lists one record per CDR3 protein. The table has a few hundred thousand distinct CDR3 sequences, 9.5% to 12% seen once. This clonotype was seen a few times. This clonotype originated in a male donor with ankylosing spondylitis or in good health (not recorded which). Sequencing input: blood, either unsorted or a sorted T cell fraction (not recorded which). V and J are TRBV3-1 and TRBJ2-3, with TRBD1 matching 7 bases. DNA of the CDR3: TGTGCCAGCAGCCAGACAGGGTATGAAGATACGCAGTATTTT. It is translated as CASSQTGYEDTQYF.